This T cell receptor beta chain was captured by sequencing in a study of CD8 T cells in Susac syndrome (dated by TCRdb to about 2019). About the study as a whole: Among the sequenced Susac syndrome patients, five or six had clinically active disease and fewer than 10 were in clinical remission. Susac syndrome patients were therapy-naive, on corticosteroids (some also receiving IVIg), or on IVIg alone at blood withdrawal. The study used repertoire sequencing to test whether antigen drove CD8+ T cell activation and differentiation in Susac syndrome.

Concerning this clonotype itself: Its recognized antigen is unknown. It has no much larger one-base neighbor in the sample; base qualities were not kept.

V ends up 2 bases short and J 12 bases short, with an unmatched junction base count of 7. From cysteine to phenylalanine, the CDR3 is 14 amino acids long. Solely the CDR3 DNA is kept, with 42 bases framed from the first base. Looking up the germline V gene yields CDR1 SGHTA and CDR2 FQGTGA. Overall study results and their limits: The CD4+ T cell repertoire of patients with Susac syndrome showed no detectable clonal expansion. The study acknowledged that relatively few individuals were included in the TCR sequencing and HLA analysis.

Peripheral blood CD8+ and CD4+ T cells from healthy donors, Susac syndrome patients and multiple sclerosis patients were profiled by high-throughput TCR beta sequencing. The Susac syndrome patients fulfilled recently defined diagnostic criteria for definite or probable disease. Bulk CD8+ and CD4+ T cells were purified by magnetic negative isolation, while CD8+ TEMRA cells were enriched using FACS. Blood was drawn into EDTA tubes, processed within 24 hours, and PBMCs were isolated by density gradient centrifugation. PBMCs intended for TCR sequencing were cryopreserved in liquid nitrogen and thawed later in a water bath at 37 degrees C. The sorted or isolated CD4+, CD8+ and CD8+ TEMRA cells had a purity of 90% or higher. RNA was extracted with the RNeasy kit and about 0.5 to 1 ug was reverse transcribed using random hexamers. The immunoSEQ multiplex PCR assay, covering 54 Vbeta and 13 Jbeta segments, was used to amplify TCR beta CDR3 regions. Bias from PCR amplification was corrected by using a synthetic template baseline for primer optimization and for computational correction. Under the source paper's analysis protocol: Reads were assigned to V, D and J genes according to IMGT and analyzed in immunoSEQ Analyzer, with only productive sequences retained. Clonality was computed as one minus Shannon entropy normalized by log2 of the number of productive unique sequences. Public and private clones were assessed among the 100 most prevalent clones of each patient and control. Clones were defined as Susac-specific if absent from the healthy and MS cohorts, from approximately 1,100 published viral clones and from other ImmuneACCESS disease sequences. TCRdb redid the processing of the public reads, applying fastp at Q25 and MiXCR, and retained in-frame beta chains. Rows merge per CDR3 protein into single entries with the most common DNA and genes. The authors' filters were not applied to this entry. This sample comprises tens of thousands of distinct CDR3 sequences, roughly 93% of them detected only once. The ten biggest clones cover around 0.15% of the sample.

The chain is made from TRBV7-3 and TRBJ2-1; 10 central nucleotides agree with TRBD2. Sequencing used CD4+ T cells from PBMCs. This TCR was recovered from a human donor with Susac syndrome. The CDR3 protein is CASSLGISGGAQFF. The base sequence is TGTGCCAGCAGCTTAGGTATAAGCGGGGGGGCGCAGTTCTTC. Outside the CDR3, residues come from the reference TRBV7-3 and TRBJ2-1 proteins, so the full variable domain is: GAGVSQTPSNKVTEKGKYVELRCDPISGHTALYWYRQSLGQGPEFLIYFQGTGAADDSGLPNDRFFAVRPEGSVSTLKIQRTERGDSAVYLCASSLGISGGAQFFGPGTRLTVL.